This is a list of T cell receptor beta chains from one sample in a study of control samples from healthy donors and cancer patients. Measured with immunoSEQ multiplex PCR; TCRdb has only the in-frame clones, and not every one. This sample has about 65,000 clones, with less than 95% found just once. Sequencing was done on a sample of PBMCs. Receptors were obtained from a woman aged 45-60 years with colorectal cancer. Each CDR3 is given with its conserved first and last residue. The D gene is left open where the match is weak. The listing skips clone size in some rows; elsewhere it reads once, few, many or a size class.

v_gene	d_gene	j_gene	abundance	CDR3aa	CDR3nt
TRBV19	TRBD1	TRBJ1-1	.	CASSQNRGDTEAFF	TGTGCCAGTAGTCAAAACAGGGGAGACACTGAAGCTTTCTTT
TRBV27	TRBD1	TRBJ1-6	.	CASSLSAGGPLDNSPLHF	TGTGCCAGCAGTTTATCGGCAGGGGGCCCCCTTGATAATTCACCCCTCCACTTT
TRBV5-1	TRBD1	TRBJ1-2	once	CASSLDRGNGYTF	TGCGCCAGCAGCTTGGACAGGGGAAATGGCTACACCTTC
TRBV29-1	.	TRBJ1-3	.	CSVGGAGNTIYF	TGCAGCGTCGGGGGGGCTGGAAACACCATATATTTT
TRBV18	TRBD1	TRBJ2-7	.	CASSLTRDSEQYF	TGTGCCAGCTCGCTTACACGGGACAGCGAGCAGTACTTC
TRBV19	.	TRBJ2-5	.	CASSPSSSVETQYF	TGTGCCAGTAGCCCCTCGAGTTCGGTAGAGACCCAGTACTTC
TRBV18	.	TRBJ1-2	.	CASSSTGGYGYTF	TGTGCCAGCTCATCGACAGGCGGCTATGGCTACACCTTC
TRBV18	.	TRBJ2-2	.	CASSPIWPLPNINTGELFF	TGTGCCAGCTCACCAATCTGGCCCCTCCCGAACATTAACACCGGGGAGCTGTTTTTT
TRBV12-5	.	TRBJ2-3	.	CASGLGEGVRDTQYF	TGTGCTAGTGGTTTGGGCGAGGGGGTCCGGGATACGCAGTATTTT
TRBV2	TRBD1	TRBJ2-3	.	CASRPRQGAADTQYF	TGTGCCAGCCGCCCGCGGCAGGGGGCCGCAGATACGCAGTATTTT